This T cell receptor beta chain was captured by sequencing in a study of blood T cell repertoires in COVID-19. Study background: From the United States, Italy and Spain came samples of acute and convalescent COVID-19. In each case, the material was cDNA or gDNA derived from T cells, B-cell-depleted T cells, or PBMCs.

Trimming took 2 bases from V and 4 from J, leaving 5 bases between them. The CDR3 sequence is 12 residues long. Germline V CDR1 and CDR2: SNHLY, FYNNEI. Authors' methods: How many nucleated cells were present was estimated from reference gene primer amplification. Data came from immunoSEQ multiplex PCR; TCRdb stores just in-frame clones and leaves some out. V and J calls and clone size come straight from that table; D and trimming were deduced from the DNA. The sample records roughly 180,000 clones, 70% to 90% being singletons. The chain recombines TRBV2 with TRBJ1-2; D not certain. This receptor was taken from a man aged 35 to 55 who had recovered from COVID-19. Source material: peripheral blood. The CDR3 here is CASSERAYGYTF. In DNA form, the CDR3 reads TGTGCCAGCAGTGAAAGAGCCTATGGCTACACCTTC.